The 31 T cell receptor beta chains presented below share a single source sample, sequenced in a study of blood T cell repertoires in COVID-19. Produced via immunoSEQ multiplex PCR; TCRdb's table is partial and in-frame only. The sample has roughly 200,000 clones; 70% to 90% are singletons. Sequencing was performed on peripheral blood. The receptors originated from a woman between 50 and 59 years old with COVID-19, enrolled during active disease.

The J gene is TRBJ1-1, the V gene TRBV10-3; TRBD1 aligns across 8 bases. CDR3 length: 14 amino acids. The V gene end was trimmed by 4 bases and the J gene end by 1 base; junction bases not matched to a gene: 2. Germline V CDR1 and CDR2: ENHRY, SYGVKD. DNA for the CDR3: TGTGCCATCAGTGGGACAGGGTCGAACACTGAAGCTTTCTTT. This encodes CAISGTGSNTEAFF.

The chain carries TRBV5-1 and TRBJ1-4, with 7 bases identical to TRBD1. The CDR3 length is 15 residues. J lost 7 bases, V lost 4 bases, and 10 bases had no gene match. Germline loops: CDR1 SGHRS, CDR2 YFSETQ. The CDR3 is CASSMRQGGGEKLFF. The DNA for the CDR3 is TGCGCCAGCAGCATGCGACAGGGCGGAGGTGAAAAACTGTTTTTT.

Written as DNA, the CDR3 is TGTGCCAGCAGCTTGGCCAACGGACAGGCGGCTTTCTTT. Translation gives CASSLANGQAAFF. This chain uses TRBV5-6 with TRBJ1-1; 7 positions match TRBD1. After removal of 0 bases from V and 11 bases from J, the junction contained 7 bases not matched to a gene. CDR1 is SGHDT, CDR2 YYEEEE, per germline. The CDR3 contains 13 residues.

The rearrangement links TRBV9 to TRBJ2-7, with D tentatively TRBD2 (5 bases). CDR3 length: 16 amino acids. CDR1 and CDR2 from the germline V gene are SGDLS and YYNGEE. V was shortened by 3 bases and J by 8 bases, with 24 bases between the two germline ends. The CDR3 sequence is CASSDPGEIEVSKQYF. The CDR3, as DNA: TGTGCCAGCAGCGACCCCGGGGAGATAGAAGTATCCAAGCAGTACTTC.

V usage is TRBV28 and J usage is TRBJ1-4; D not certain. Germline loops: CDR1 MDHEN, CDR2 SYDVKM. V shed 7 bases and J shed 0 bases, with 6 bases lying between them. This CDR3 is 13 amino acids long. Here the CDR3 DNA reads TGTGCCAGCAACGGGTCAACTAATGAAAAACTGTTTTTT. As protein: CASNGSTNEKLFF.

This clone was detected a few times. The genes are TRBV4-1 and TRBJ1-2, with D hard to call. This CDR3 has 14 residues. Trimming left V 3 bases short and J 4 bases short, with 12 bases between. The germline V gene has CDR1 MGHRA and CDR2 YSYEKL. The CDR3 region has the DNA TGCGCCAGCAGCCACCCCGATGGAGCCTATGGCTACACCTTC. Amino acids: CASSHPDGAYGYTF.

The chain combines TRBV28 with TRBJ2-7; 7 bases match TRBD1. Trimming at V came to 7 bases and at J to 2 bases, leaving 8 bases not matched to a gene. Per germline, CDR1 MDHEN and CDR2 SYDVKM. The CDR3 extends over 14 amino acids. CDR3 in amino acids: CASIPWGTAYEQYF. CDR3 DNA sequence: TGTGCCAGCATTCCTTGGGGGACAGCCTACGAGCAGTACTTC.

V gene TRBV9 combines with J gene TRBJ2-1; 9 bases line up with TRBD2. Germline CDR1 is SGDLS and CDR2 is YYNGEE. The ends lost 0 bases at V and 10 bases at J; junction bases unmatched: 5. This CDR3 comprises 14 residues. CDR3 protein: CASSVALAGVEQFF. DNA for the CDR3: TGTGCCAGCAGCGTAGCGTTAGCGGGGGTCGAGCAGTTCTTC.

This rearrangement joins TRBV2 to TRBJ2-5; TRBD2 matches 12 bases. The germline V gene encodes CDR1 SNHLY and CDR2 FYNNEI. The ends lost 7 bases at V and 5 bases at J; junction bases unmatched: 2. The CDR3 has 13 amino acids. This CDR3 is CASTGTSGETQYF. In nucleotides, the CDR3 is TGTGCCAGCACTGGGACTAGCGGGGAGACCCAGTACTTC.

Written as DNA, the CDR3 is TGCAGCGTCGTTGGGCTTGACAGGGGGCTTGGTGGCTACACCTTC. Its translation is CSVVGLDRGLGGYTF. The V gene is TRBV29-1, the J gene TRBJ1-2; 10 nucleotides agree with TRBD1. Germline trimming cut 6 bases from V and 7 bases from J; bases unmatched to any gene: 14. This CDR3 has 15 residues. Per the germline V gene, CDR1 is SQVTM and CDR2 is ANQGSEA.

The chain links TRBV5-1 to TRBJ2-3; D gene uncertain. CDR1 SGHRS and CDR2 YFSETQ come from the germline V gene. V dropped 5 bases and J dropped 2 bases, with 9 bases sitting between them. CDR3 length: 13 residues. CDR3 protein: CASRVLLTDTQYF. CDR3 coding DNA: TGCGCCAGCAGGGTCCTACTCACAGATACGCAGTATTTT.

The chain recombines TRBV13 with TRBJ1-3, with TRBD1 matching 7 bases. After removal of 7 bases from V and 0 bases from J, the junction contained 9 bases not matched to a gene. CDR3 length: 16 residues. Germline V gives CDR1 PRHDT, CDR2 FYEKMQ (reference sequence). This CDR3 reads CASTQTGPFSGNTIYF. The CDR3 DNA reads TGTGCCAGCACCCAGACAGGGCCTTTCTCTGGAAACACCATATATTTT. Filled out from reference TRBV13 and TRBJ1-3, the complete variable domain reads AAGVIQSPRHLIKEKRETATLKCYPIPRHDTVYWYQQGPGQDPQFLISFYEKMQSDKGSIPDRFSAQQFSDYHSELNMSSLELGDSALYFCASTQTGPFSGNTIYFGEGSWLTVV.

The chain couples TRBV5-5 to TRBJ2-7; D is undetermined. Germline values: CDR1 SGHKS, CDR2 YYEKEE (reference sequence). The CDR3 totals 13 residues. Trimming removed 2 bases at V and 3 bases at J, with 9 bases between. The CDR3 DNA reads as TGTGCCAGCAGCTTCTCTCCTCTCTACGAGCAGTACGTC. Its translation: CASSFSPLYEQYV.

The chain recombines TRBV15 with TRBJ2-7, with D possibly matching TRBD2 (6 bases). V was shortened by 5 bases and J by 4 bases, with 9 bases between the two germline ends. The CDR3 has 12 amino acids. Germline CDR1 reads LNHNV; CDR2 reads YYDKDF (reference sequence). The CDR3: CATSEEGYEQYV. CDR3 nucleotides: TGTGCCACCAGCGAGGAGGGGTACGAGCAGTACGTC.

V usage is TRBV5-6 and J usage is TRBJ2-1; 7 nucleotides agree with TRBD1. Germline V gene data show CDR1 as SGHDT and CDR2 as YYEEEE. The CDR3 runs 13 residues. The J segment lost 8 bases and the V segment lost 6 bases, leaving 8 bases of the junction unmatched. CDR3 nucleotides: TGTGCCAGCACTATGAGGGGGCTGCATGAGCAGTTCTTC. It yields the protein CASTMRGLHEQFF.

The genes are TRBV30 and TRBJ2-1; D perhaps matches TRBD2 (6 bases). In germline, CDR1 is GTSNPN, CDR2 SVGIG (reference sequence). CDR3 length: 13 residues. Trimming removed 2 bases at V and 4 bases at J, with 9 bases between. CDR3 nucleotides: TGTGCCTGGAGTTGGGCGGGGTACAATGAGCAGTTCTTC. This codes for CAWSWAGYNEQFF.

This chain connects TRBV6-1 to TRBJ1-4, with D possibly being TRBD1 (6 bases). This CDR3 is built from 14 residues. The germline V and J ends were trimmed by 1 base and 8 bases, with 11 bases remaining between them. The germline gives CDR1 MNHNS, CDR2 SASEGT. The CDR3 region is CASSEGTASEKLFF. The CDR3 nucleotides read TGTGCCAGCAGTGAAGGGACAGCCTCAGAAAAACTGTTTTTT.

The chain links TRBV30 to TRBJ1-2, with D unclear. Germline V lookup: CDR1 GTSNPN, CDR2 SVGIG (reference sequence). The CDR3 is 13 amino acids. Between the trimmed V and J ends, which lost 0 bases and 2 bases, there was a span of 7 bases. Written as DNA, the CDR3 is TGTGCCTGGAGTGTAGAACAGAACTATGGCTACACCTTC. Protein: CAWSVEQNYGYTF.

This clone was found a few times. The V and J genes are TRBV19 and TRBJ1-6; possibly TRBD1 for D (5 bases). Trimming removed 8 bases at V and 8 bases at J, with 13 bases between. CDR1 and CDR2 from the germline V gene are LNHDA and SQIVND (reference sequence). This CDR3 comprises 13 residues. The CDR3 nucleotides are TGTGCCAGTCATTGGGGGGAGGATTCACCCCTCCACTTT. Translating it yields CASHWGEDSPLHF.

This chain connects TRBV18 to TRBJ1-3, with D hard to call. Germline V gives CDR1 KGHSH, CDR2 LQKENI. The CDR3 loop spans 14 amino acids. The V gene lost 4 bases and the J gene lost 2 bases, with 9 bases spanning the gap. The CDR3: CASSRGFAGNTIYF. DNA of the CDR3: TGTGCCAGCTCACGAGGGTTCGCTGGAAACACCATATATTTT.

The CDR3, as DNA: TGTGCCAGCAGTTCCGACTTTACCCCTGTTGATACGCAGTATTTT. Its protein product is CASSSDFTPVDTQYF. The J gene is TRBJ2-3, the V gene TRBV27; D remains ambiguous. Germline-derived CDR1 and CDR2 are MNHEY and SMNVEV (reference sequence). The CDR3 is 15 residues long. V was clipped by 4 bases and J by 6 bases, with 17 bases between them.

This rearrangement joins TRBV7-2 to TRBJ1-5; 8 nucleotides align to TRBD1. J lost 7 bases, V lost 3 bases, and 8 bases had no gene match. Germline V CDR1 and CDR2: SGHTA, FQGNSA. This CDR3 contains 15 residues. The CDR3 spells CASSLGTGKGQPQHF. DNA for the CDR3: TGTGCCAGCAGCTTGGGGACAGGAAAGGGGCAGCCCCAGCATTTT.

The chain joins TRBV2 to TRBJ2-1; the D gene is possibly TRBD2 (6 bases). The ends were cut back, 7 bases at V and 6 bases at J, with 13 bases in the middle. This CDR3 spans 13 amino acids. Per the germline V gene, CDR1 is SNHLY and CDR2 is FYNNEI. The CDR3 region is CASTRTEGNEQFF. In DNA form, the CDR3 reads TGTGCCAGCACCCGGACGGAGGGCAATGAGCAGTTCTTC.

The rearrangement uses TRBV27 and TRBJ1-2, with D maybe TRBD1 (5 bases). Germline V lookup: CDR1 MNHEY, CDR2 SMNVEV (reference sequence). The CDR3 extends over 12 amino acids. The V end lost 6 bases, the J end lost 4 bases, and 9 bases lay between the germline ends. CDR3 protein: CASRGLGYGYTF. The CDR3 DNA reads TGTGCCAGCAGGGGGCTCGGCTATGGCTACACCTTC.

The chain uses TRBV27 and TRBJ2-5; a possible D gene is TRBD1 (5 bases). The CDR3 runs to 14 residues. Trimming removed 2 bases at V and 3 bases at J, with 10 bases between. CDR1 MNHEY and CDR2 SMNVEV come from the germline V gene (reference sequence). CDR3 region: CASSLRGREETQYF. The DNA for the CDR3 is TGTGCCAGCAGTTTAAGGGGCAGGGAAGAGACCCAGTACTTC.

The J gene is TRBJ1-6, the V gene TRBV7-6, with D maybe TRBD1 (6 bases). V dropped 0 bases and J dropped 7 bases, with 16 bases sitting between them. CDR3 size: 17 residues. Germline V gives CDR1 SGHVS, CDR2 FNYEAQ. CDR3 in DNA: TGTGCCAGCAGCTTAGCGCTAGGGGGGGCCCAGAATTCACCCCTCCACTTT. It translates to CASSLALGGAQNSPLHF.

The chain recombines TRBV3-1 (or the pseudogene TRBV3-2) with TRBJ1-3; 7 bases are a match to TRBD1. The CDR3 covers 13 residues. Germline-derived CDR1 and CDR2 are LGHDT and YNNKEL (reference sequence). The V gene end was trimmed by 5 bases and the J gene end by 7 bases; junction bases not matched to a gene: 5. CDR3 loop: CASSKQGMNTIYF. In DNA, the CDR3 is TGTGCCAGCAGCAAACAGGGGATGAACACCATATATTTT.

V usage is TRBV24-1 and J usage is TRBJ2-1; 8 bases match TRBD1. This CDR3 spans 18 amino acids. V lost 2 bases to trimming and J lost 4 bases; unmatched junction nucleotides: 12. Germline loops: CDR1 KGHDR, CDR2 SFDVKD. CDR3: CATSDSRRGTGFYNEQFF. The CDR3 coding sequence is TGTGCCACCAGTGATTCTCGCCGGGGGACAGGCTTTTACAATGAGCAGTTCTTC.

The gene calls are TRBV19 and TRBJ1-5; TRBD1 matches 7 bases. The V gene end was trimmed by 3 bases and the J gene end by 6 bases; junction bases not matched to a gene: 8. The CDR3 sequence is 15 residues long. Germline V gene sequence: CDR1 LNHDA, CDR2 SQIVND (reference sequence). The DNA for the CDR3 is TGTGCCAGTAGTATGCGAACAGGGGTTGGTCAGCCCCAGCATTTT. Its protein product is CASSMRTGVGQPQHF.

The chain has TRBV27 and TRBJ2-1, with D unclear. In germline, CDR1 is MNHEY, CDR2 SMNVEV (reference sequence). The CDR3 contains 14 residues. V was shortened by 3 bases and J by 1 base, with 7 bases between the two germline ends. As DNA, the CDR3 is TGTGCCAGCAGTTTGTTAGATTCCTACAATGAGCAGTTCTTC. Its translation: CASSLLDSYNEQFF.

The gene calls are TRBV27 and TRBJ1-2; unclear D gene. Between the trimmed V and J ends, which lost 1 base and 2 bases, there was a span of 11 bases. Per the germline V gene, CDR1 is MNHEY and CDR2 is SMNVEV (reference sequence). CDR3 length equals 15 residues. CDR3 nucleotides: TGTGCCAGCAGTTTATTCCCCGGGGAAAACTATGGCTACACCTTC. This codes for CASSLFPGENYGYTF.